These 18 T cell receptor beta chains came from one sample sequenced in a study of naive and memory T cell subsets. The beta constant-region primer was an equimolar mix of two oligonucleotides covering TRBC1 and TRBC2. The ligated cDNA underwent four PCR rounds using SP2 and nested alpha and beta constant-region primers. TCRdb reprocessed the UMI-ligation and nested PCR reads with MiXCR, giving one entry per CDR3 protein. The sample lists some 83,000 distinct CDR3 sequences; roughly 9.2% were seen once. The specimen sequenced was naive CD8+ T cells from blood. The receptors were gathered from a human donor in good health.

This clonotype came up many times. This chain uses TRBV4-1 with TRBJ2-7; 9 bases agree with TRBD1. The CDR3 totals 17 residues. In germline, CDR1 is MGHRA, CDR2 YSYEKL. The J segment lost 3 bases and the V segment lost 0 bases, leaving 9 bases of the junction unmatched. CDR3 DNA sequence: TGCGCCAGCAGCCAAGAGACCACGGACAGGGGATTCTACGAGCAGTACTTC. This translates into CASSQETTDRGFYEQYF.

This clonotype was counted ten times or more. The chain uses TRBV4-2 and TRBJ1-1; D is unclear. CDR3 length: 15 residues. In germline, CDR1 is LGHNA, CDR2 YNFKEQ. V was pared by 1 base and J by 6 bases, with 15 bases between. This chain's CDR3 is CASSQGFRGRAEAFF. CDR3 DNA sequence: TGTGCCAGCAGCCAAGGGTTCAGAGGGAGAGCTGAAGCTTTCTTT.

This clonotype was seen many times. The J gene is TRBJ2-2, the V gene TRBV6-5; no clear D. Trimming shortened V by 8 bases and J by 1 base, and 11 bases separated the two germline ends. The CDR3 length is 14 residues. The germline V gene encodes CDR1 MNHEY and CDR2 SVGAGI. The CDR3 spells CASSFGENTGELFF. DNA for the CDR3: TGTGCCAGCTCCTTTGGGGAGAACACCGGGGAGCTGTTTTTT.

J is TRBJ2-7 and V is TRBV4-3; 7 positions agree with TRBD2. Germline CDR1 reads LGHNA; CDR2 reads YSLEER. This CDR3 contains 15 residues. After removal of 4 bases from V and 1 base from J, the junction contained 7 bases not matched to a gene. DNA of the CDR3: TGCGCCAGCAGCCTGGGACTATTTGGTTCCTACGAGCAGTACTTC. This sequence encodes CASSLGLFGSYEQYF.

Only a few counts were recorded for this clonotype. The genes are TRBV27 and TRBJ2-3, with TRBD2 as a possible D gene (5 bases). Germline lookup yields CDR1 MNHEY and CDR2 SMNVEV (reference sequence). The germline V and J ends were trimmed by 1 base and 2 bases, with 13 bases remaining between them. This CDR3 has 16 residues. CDR3 nucleotides: TGTGCCAGCAGTTTATTGAGTGAGCGGCCCACAGATACGCAGTATTTT. As protein: CASSLLSERPTDTQYF.

The sample holds many counts of this clonotype. This chain joins TRBV4-1 and TRBJ2-5; TRBD1 aligns across 11 bases. Unmatched junction bases numbered 6, after V lost 4 bases and J lost 5 bases. The CDR3 extends over 15 amino acids. In germline, CDR1 is MGHRA, CDR2 YSYEKL. CDR3 loop: CASSPRTGGGETQYF. The CDR3, as DNA: TGCGCCAGCAGCCCCCGGACAGGGGGCGGGGAGACCCAGTACTTC.

This clonotype was seen many times. This chain uses TRBV11-2 with TRBJ2-7; D possibly corresponds to TRBD2 (6 bases). Germline loops: CDR1 SGHAT, CDR2 FQNNGV. The V gene lost 3 bases and the J gene lost 7 bases, with 19 bases spanning the gap. There are 15 residues in the CDR3. The CDR3 DNA reads as TGTGCCAGCAGCTTTCCTAGCGAGTCCCCGGGTGAGCAGTACTTC. Translation: CASSFPSESPGEQYF.

The CDR3 region is CASSRRDTGGDYGYTF. CDR3 sequence (DNA): TGCGCCAGCAGCCGGAGGGATACAGGGGGCGACTATGGCTACACCTTC. The rearrangement joins TRBV5-1 to TRBJ1-2; 9 bases line up with TRBD1. The V gene's germline CDR1 is SGHRS and CDR2 YFSETQ. This CDR3 is 16 amino acids long. Germline trimming cut 4 bases from V and 3 bases from J; bases unmatched to any gene: 10.

This clonotype was found many times. CDR3 protein: CASSQSVTELSGANVLTF. In DNA form, the CDR3 reads TGTGCCAGCAGCCAAAGCGTCACGGAGCTCTCTGGGGCCAACGTCCTGACTTTC. The chain couples TRBV4-2 to TRBJ2-6; D not certain. The ends were cut back, 2 bases at V and 0 bases at J, with 14 bases in the middle. The CDR3 is made up of 18 amino acids. The germline CDR1 and CDR2 sequences are LGHNA and YNFKEQ.

Many counts were recorded for this clonotype. The V gene is TRBV7-9, the J gene TRBJ2-7; 7 positions match TRBD1. Germline-derived CDR1 and CDR2 are SEHNR and FQNEAQ (reference sequence). This CDR3 is built from 14 residues. Trimming took 5 bases from V and 5 from J; bases not matched to a gene: 9. The CDR3 loop reads CASSASWTGHEQYF. CDR3 in DNA: TGTGCCAGCAGCGCCTCTTGGACAGGTCACGAGCAGTACTTC.

The table lists this clonotype with a few counts. The V gene is TRBV28, the J gene TRBJ1-2; no definite D call. Germline-derived CDR1 and CDR2 are MDHEN and SYDVKM. CDR3 size: 13 residues. Trimming cost V 3 bases and J 3 bases, with 8 bases left between them. This CDR3 is CASSFGGDYGYTF. CDR3 sequence (DNA): TGTGCCAGCAGTTTCGGCGGGGACTATGGCTACACCTTC.

This clonotype has a count of ten or more. This rearrangement joins TRBV20-1 to TRBJ1-1; TRBD1 agrees at 9 bases. Trimming cost V 2 bases and J 5 bases; bases outside gene matches: 6. Germline V gene sequence: CDR1 DFQATT, CDR2 SNEGSKA (reference sequence). The CDR3 has 14 residues. The CDR3 loop reads CSARSNRGRTEAFF. The CDR3 bases are TGCAGTGCTAGATCAAACAGGGGGCGAACTGAAGCTTTCTTT.

J is TRBJ2-3 and V is TRBV20-1; D is undetermined. The CDR3 extends over 17 amino acids. V shed 6 bases and J shed 2 bases, with 24 bases lying between them. The germline CDR1 and CDR2 sequences are DFQATT and SNEGSKA (reference sequence). The CDR3 sequence is CSAPMAPAARSTDTQYF. The CDR3, as DNA: TGCAGTGCCCCAATGGCTCCCGCAGCGAGATCCACAGATACGCAGTATTTT.

This clonotype was seen a few times. The chain employs TRBV2 and TRBJ1-1, with D perhaps matching TRBD1 (5 bases). The germline V and J ends were trimmed by 1 base and 5 bases, with 14 bases remaining between them. There are 15 residues in the CDR3. Germline V gives CDR1 SNHLY, CDR2 FYNNEI. CDR3 in DNA: TGTGCCAGCAGTGAAGGCAGGGCGCGTGGAACTGAAGCTTTCTTT. It translates to CASSEGRARGTEAFF.

V and J are TRBV10-3 and TRBJ2-3; 9 bases map to TRBD2. The germline V gene has CDR1 ENHRY and CDR2 SYGVKD. After removal of 6 bases from V and 0 bases from J, the junction contained 22 bases not matched to a gene. The CDR3 extends over 21 amino acids. The CDR3 sequence: CAIRLWSPSSGRYTSTDTQYF. The CDR3 nucleotides are TGTGCCATCAGGCTTTGGTCTCCCTCCAGCGGGAGGTACACTAGCACAGATACGCAGTATTTT.

This clonotype has a handful of counts. The V call is TRBV12-3 or TRBV12-4, the J call TRBJ2-1, with TRBD2 identical over 9 bases. The CDR3 is 16 residues long. The ends lost 3 bases at V and 5 bases at J; junction bases unmatched: 8. The CDR3 spells CASSLPSSGVNNEQFF. The CDR3 nucleotides are TGTGCCAGCAGTTTGCCTTCTAGCGGGGTGAACAATGAGCAGTTCTTC.

The V and J genes are TRBV6-5 and TRBJ1-6; D is unclear. The CDR3 covers 16 residues. Trimming removed 0 bases from V and 3 bases from J, with 9 bases in between. Germline values: CDR1 MNHEY, CDR2 SVGAGI. CDR3 bases: TGTGCCAGCAGTTACTCGGAGGGAAGCTATAATTCACCCCTCCACTTT. Translating it yields CASSYSEGSYNSPLHF.

The table lists this clonotype with many counts. V usage is TRBV29-1 and J usage is TRBJ2-7; TRBD2 matches 12 bases. Germline V CDR1 and CDR2: SQVTM, ANQGSEA. This CDR3 is built from 14 residues. Trimming cost V 6 bases and J 6 bases; bases outside gene matches: 9. CDR3 DNA sequence: TGCAGCGTACGAGGACTAGCGGGGTCAGGCGAGCAGTACTTC. Translation gives CSVRGLAGSGEQYF.